This TCR beta chain derives from a study of regulatory T cells in long-lasting Graves disease. In its sample, this clonotype was seen a few times. Antigen unknown. Study-wide points: Investigators studied peripheral blood only, not thyroid tissue.

V was pared by 6 bases and J by 15 bases, with 18 bases between. Germline CDR1 is MNHNS and CDR2 is SASEGT. There are 12 residues in the CDR3. Arm-PCR of CDR3 regions and iRepertoire HTBI primers were used to build TCR beta libraries. TCRdb reprocessed the multiplex PCR reads with MiXCR, giving one entry per CDR3 protein. The sample has 400,000 to 450,000 distinct CDR3 sequences; 16% are singletons. Documented time point: newly diagnosed GD, antithyroid drugs for less than 3 months. Making the TCR library involved RNA that had been extracted from PBMCs. In addition, the sample was reused for a study of T cells in Graves' hyperthyroidism and ophthalmopathy. That source adds: Diagnostic assessment was based on clinical symptoms, serum thyroxine and TRAb, thyroid ultrasound and orbital computed tomography.

The clonotype was recovered from a woman in her 30s with Graves disease. The sequencing here drew on peripheral blood mononuclear cells (PBMCs), taken at new diagnosis, from a patient treated with antithyroid drugs. The V gene is TRBV6-1, the J gene TRBJ2-1, with D possibly matching TRBD2 (5 bases). CDR3 protein: CASSPMSGRGFF. The CDR3 region has the DNA TGTGCCAGCAGCCCCATGAGCGGCCGGGGGTTCTTC.